This is a list of T cell receptor beta chains from one sample in a study of tumour-infiltrating T cells in Burkitt lymphoma. Sequencing was performed with immunoSEQ multiplex PCR; in TCRdb, only in-frame clones are kept and a portion is missing. Found here are about 50,000 clones, around 30% of them singletons; the top ten hold roughly 2.8%. Input material: tumor tissue. The receptor source for this set is a human donor with Burkitt lymphoma. The CDR3 runs from the conserved cysteine through the conserved F or W. Fields, in order: V gene, D gene, J gene, clone size, CDR3 DNA, CDR3 protein. A D gene is named only where the DNA matches it firmly. The size of a clone is reported for some rows only, either as once, few or many, or as a class for expanded clones.

TRBV6-6,NA,TRBJ2-1,NA,TGTGCCAGCAGTTCTGTGAGGGGCCACAATGAGCAGTTCTTC,CASSSVRGHNEQFF
TRBV4-3,NA,TRBJ1-1,few,TGCGCCAGCAGCCAAGATGGACAGCAAGCTTTCTTT,CASSQDGQQAFF
TRBV28,TRBD2,TRBJ2-3,few,TGTGCCAGCACCCTCATGCGGGGGGGAGATACGCAGTATTTT,CASTLMRGGDTQYF
TRBV7-3,NA,TRBJ2-3,NA,TGTGCCAGCAGCTTAAATCTAGCCTCAGATACGCAGTATTTT,CASSLNLASDTQYF
TRBV28,NA,TRBJ1-2,few,TGTGCCAGCAGTTCCCCACAGGGTGGCTACACCTTC,CASSSPQGGYTF
TRBV6-1,NA,TRBJ1-1,few,TGTCTTATCATTTCTGGGGGAGAGAACACTGAAGCTTTCTTT,CLIISGGENTEAFF
TRBV15,NA,TRBJ2-3,NA,TGTGCCACCAGCCCAGGGACCACAGATACGCAGTATTTT,CATSPGTTDTQYF
TRBV18,NA,TRBJ1-1,NA,TGTGCCAGCTCACCACTGGGGAACACTGAAGCTTTCTTT,CASSPLGNTEAFF
TRBV5-8,TRBD1,TRBJ1-2,NA,TGTGCCAGCAGCTTGGTGATAGGGACAGGGAGCTACACCTTC,CASSLVIGTGSYTF
TRBV19,NA,TRBJ2-3,few,TGTGCCAGTAGTAAGGTGGAGGGCACAGATACGCAGTATTTT,CASSKVEGTDTQYF
TRBV15,TRBD1,TRBJ1-6,NA,TGTGCCACCAGCAGAGGGGGACAGGGGGCAAGTTCACCCCTCCACTTT,CATSRGGQGASSPLHF
TRBV27,NA,TRBJ2-1,NA,TGTGCCAGCAGTTCTGAGGGATGGACCTACAATGAGCAGTTCTTC,CASSSEGWTYNEQFF
TRBV9,NA,TRBJ2-5,NA,TGTGCCAGCAGCGTAGCCCCAAGGCCGGAGACCCAGTACTTC,CASSVAPRPETQYF
TRBV7-9,NA,TRBJ1-2,few,TGTGCCAGCAGCCCCCAAGGGGCAAGGGGCTATGGCTACACCTTC,CASSPQGARGYGYTF
TRBV4-3,TRBD2,TRBJ2-1,NA,TGCGCCAGCAGCCAAGAACCCCCCAGCGGGGGGGCCATCAATGAGCAGTTCTTC,CASSQEPPSGGAINEQFF
TRBV7-2,NA,TRBJ1-1,NA,TGTGCCAGCAGCCGAGATCGGAACACTGAAGCTTTCTTT,CASSRDRNTEAFF
TRBV27,TRBD1,TRBJ2-1,NA,TGTGCCAGCAGACTCTTTGTCGGGACAGGGGGCTCTGAGCAGTTCTTC,CASRLFVGTGGSEQFF
TRBV5-6,NA,TRBJ2-1,few,TGTGCCAGCAGCTTGTCAAGGGACGGGAATGAGCAGTTCTTC,CASSLSRDGNEQFF
TRBV13,NA,TRBJ1-2,few,TGTGCCAGCAGCCAGACAGCTAACTATGGCTACACCTTC,CASSQTANYGYTF
TRBV19,NA,TRBJ2-6,few,TGTGCCAGCTCCGCTTTTGGGGCCACCTCTGGGGCCAACGTCCTGACTTTC,CASSAFGATSGANVLTF
TRBV7-9,TRBD1,TRBJ2-1,NA,TGTGCCAGCAGCTTCGGACAGGGGGCGTTTGAGCAGTTCTTC,CASSFGQGAFEQFF
TRBV6-6,NA,TRBJ2-2,NA,TGTGCCAGCACCCCTTCCGGGGGGCAATACACCGGGGAGCTGTTTTTT,CASTPSGGQYTGELFF
TRBV7-2,NA,TRBJ2-3,NA,TGTGCCAGCAGCTTGCAGGAGGCAGATACGCAGTATTTT,CASSLQEADTQYF
TRBV7-6,TRBD2,TRBJ2-1,NA,TGTGCCAGCAGCCCTGGCCTAGCGGGGGGGCTCCTCAATGAGCAGTTCTTC,CASSPGLAGGLLNEQFF
TRBV2,NA,TRBJ2-7,NA,TGTGCCAGCAGTGATCTGACACGCTTAGGGCAGTACTTC,CASSDLTRLGQYF
TRBV27,NA,TRBJ2-6,NA,TGTGCCAGCAGTCCAATTATGGGGGGCCCTGGGGCCAACGTCCTGACTTTC,CASSPIMGGPGANVLTF
TRBV5-1,TRBD1,TRBJ2-7,few,TGCGCCAGCAGCTTGGCTATTAAAGCGGGACAGGGCTACGAGCAGTACTTC,CASSLAIKAGQGYEQYF
TRBV4-3,NA,TRBJ1-2,few,TGCGCCAGCAGCCAAGGGGAGGGGAGAAGTGGCTACACCTTC,CASSQGEGRSGYTF
TRBV7-2,NA,TRBJ2-2,NA,TGTGCCAGCAGCTTAAGGACTGGTCCGAACACCGGGGAGCTGTTTTTT,CASSLRTGPNTGELFF
TRBV10-3,TRBD2,TRBJ2-7,few,TGTGCCATCGGACTAGCGGGGACCTACGAGCAGTACTTC,CAIGLAGTYEQYF
TRBV7-2,NA,TRBJ1-3,NA,TGTGCCAGCAGCTGGCAGCCGGGACGGTCGAGCTCTGGAAACACCATATATTTT,CASSWQPGRSSSGNTIYF
TRBV4-2,NA,TRBJ1-3,NA,TGTGCCAGCAGCCTCACCCCTCAGGGGTCTGGAAACACCATATATTTT,CASSLTPQGSGNTIYF
TRBV28,NA,TRBJ1-2,few,TGTGCCAGCAGTCCCCGTCCCTATGGCTACACCTTC,CASSPRPYGYTF
TRBV18,TRBD2,TRBJ2-1,NA,TGTGCCAGCTCACCACTTCTCCTCAGCGGGGGGGCTGGAAATGAGCAGTTCTTC,CASSPLLLSGGAGNEQFF
TRBV6-1,NA,TRBJ1-3,NA,TGTGCCAGCAGTGAAGGGACGTCGAACTCTGGAAACACCATATATTTT,CASSEGTSNSGNTIYF
TRBV13,NA,TRBJ1-2,NA,TGTGCCAGCAGCTTAGGAAGGGAGCGGGGCTACACCTTC,CASSLGRERGYTF
TRBV19,NA,TRBJ1-3,NA,TGTGCCAGTAGTATTACCGTGAACTCTGGAAACACCATATATTTT,CASSITVNSGNTIYF
TRBV4-1,TRBD2,TRBJ2-1,NA,TGCGCCAGCAGCCGATTACTAGCGGGGGACTACAGTGAGCAGTTCTTC,CASSRLLAGDYSEQFF
TRBV6-6,TRBD1,TRBJ2-3,few,TGTGCCAGCAGTTTACCGGGACAGGGGACAGATACGCAGTATTTT,CASSLPGQGTDTQYF
TRBV29-1,TRBD2,TRBJ2-7,few,TGCAGCGTTGAGGCCCCGGGGGGGCGGGGGGCCTACGAGCAGTACTTC,CSVEAPGGRGAYEQYF
TRBV29-1,NA,TRBJ1-2,few,TGCAGCGTTGAAGGCCAGACAGTGAACTATGGCTACACCTTC,CSVEGQTVNYGYTF
TRBV5-4,TRBD1,TRBJ2-7,few,TGTGCCAGCAGCGGAGAGGACAGGGGCCACGAGCAGTACTTC,CASSGEDRGHEQYF